Listed here are 4 T cell receptor beta chains from one sample, sequenced in a study of cytomegalovirus exposure and HLA in healthy donors. PCR was performed using 60 Vbeta and 13 Jbeta primers. Produced via immunoSEQ multiplex PCR; TCRdb's table is partial and in-frame only. The data contain about 62,000 clones, roughly 80% of them singletons. The sequenced material came from PBMCs. The receptors derive from a woman under 40 in good health and CMV-seronegative.

The chain uses TRBV5-1 and TRBJ1-1, with 7 positions matching TRBD1. Germline CDR1 reads SGHRS; CDR2 reads YFSETQ. This CDR3 region has 16 residues. J was trimmed by 0 bases and V by 4 bases; bases with no gene match: 9. The CDR3 DNA sequence: TGCGCCAGCAGCCCGTTCCGGGACAGAGTGAACACTGAAGCTTTCTTT. Its protein product is CASSPFRDRVNTEAFF.

V gene TRBV9 combines with J gene TRBJ2-5, with D tentatively TRBD1 (6 bases). The DNA end is more similar to TRBJ2-7, so the J call may be wrong. CDR3 length equals 14 residues. Germline V lookup: CDR1 SGDLS, CDR2 YYNGEE. The CDR3 reads CASSPRGSSYEQYF. CDR3 sequence (DNA): TGTGCCAGCAGCCCCAGGGGATCCTCCTACGAGCAGTACTTC.

The chain links TRBV29-1 to TRBJ2-7; 7 bases agree with TRBD1. The CDR3 extends over 13 amino acids. V lost 6 bases to trimming and J lost 3 bases; unmatched junction nucleotides: 8. The germline gives CDR1 SQVTM, CDR2 ANQGSEA. CDR3 region: CSVYRGSSYEQYF. As DNA, the CDR3 is TGCAGCGTCTACAGGGGTTCAAGCTACGAGCAGTACTTC.

This chain uses TRBV7-2 with TRBJ1-4; D not resolved. Germline CDR1 is SGHTA and CDR2 is FQGNSA. The CDR3 length is 13 residues. V gave up 3 bases and J gave up 5 bases, with 7 bases separating them. The CDR3 sequence: CASSFSGNEKLFF. CDR3 coding DNA: TGTGCCAGCAGCTTTTCCGGGAATGAAAAACTGTTTTTT.